These 20 T cell receptor beta chains came from one sample sequenced in a study of blood T cell repertoires in COVID-19. Profiled with immunoSEQ multiplex PCR; TCRdb holds only in-frame clones, not every one. Of roughly 250,000 clones listed, around 85% were seen once; the top ten hold 0.7% to 1%. Specimen: peripheral blood. The origin of the receptors is a human donor with COVID-19, enrolled during active disease. The donor label of this sample is uncertain.

The rearrangement links TRBV4-3 to TRBJ1-6, with D maybe TRBD1 (6 bases). This CDR3 has 16 residues. V gave up 4 bases and J gave up 3 bases, with 13 bases separating them. Germline assignment: CDR1 LGHNA and CDR2 YSLEER. The CDR3 DNA sequence: TGCGCCAGCAGCCTCAGGGGAACGGGCTATAATTCACCCCTCCACTTT. It specifies CASSLRGTGYNSPLHF.

This chain uses TRBV19 with TRBJ2-3, with D unclear. The length of the CDR3 is 12 residues. Germline assignment: CDR1 LNHDA and CDR2 SQIVND (reference sequence). V was pared by 2 bases and J by 3 bases, with 3 bases between. The CDR3 DNA reads as TGTGCCAGTAGTATACGTACAGATACGCAGTATTTT. It specifies CASSIRTDTQYF.

V gene TRBV27 combines with J gene TRBJ1-1; D perhaps matches TRBD1 (6 bases). The germline V gene has CDR1 MNHEY and CDR2 SMNVEV (reference sequence). V was shortened by 4 bases and J by 2 bases, with 14 bases between the two germline ends. The CDR3 contains 15 residues. The CDR3 protein is CASSSPGTPNTEAFF. CDR3 DNA: TGTGCCAGCAGTTCTCCCGGGACACCTAACACTGAAGCTTTCTTT.

This clone has a single count. J is TRBJ1-4 and V is TRBV7-2; unclear D gene. Between the trimmed V and J ends, which lost 3 bases and 1 base, there was a span of 18 bases. Germline V gives CDR1 SGHTA, CDR2 FQGNSA. The CDR3 runs to 18 residues. In DNA, the CDR3 is TGTGCCAGCAGCTTTTCGCCCCCGGGATTTGGAACTAATGAAAAACTGTTTTTT. Translated, it gives CASSFSPPGFGTNEKLFF. The full variable domain, with the rest looked up from reference TRBV7-2 and TRBJ1-4, is GAGVSQSPSNKVTEKGKDVELRCDPISGHTALYWYRQSLGQGLEFLIYFQGNSAPDKSGLPSDRFSAERTGGSVSTLTIQRTQQEDSAVYLCASSFSPPGFGTNEKLFFGSGTQLSVL.

The rearrangement uses TRBV9 and TRBJ2-2; D gene ambiguous. The CDR3 runs 14 residues. The germline V gene encodes CDR1 SGDLS and CDR2 YYNGEE. Trimming removed 4 bases at V and 3 bases at J, with 10 bases between. The CDR3 nucleotides are TGTGCCAGCAGCCCACCAGGATACACCGGGGAGCTGTTTTTT. Its translation: CASSPPGYTGELFF.

This clone was detected only a few times. This chain uses TRBV30 with TRBJ1-6, with D possibly being TRBD1 (6 bases). This CDR3 has 13 residues. V shed 3 bases and J shed 7 bases, with 10 bases lying between them. Germline V gives CDR1 GTSNPN, CDR2 SVGIG (reference sequence). Here the CDR3 reads CAWRTRGNSPLHF. In nucleotides, the CDR3 is TGTGCCTGGAGAACCAGGGGAAATTCACCCCTCCACTTT.

The chain employs TRBV18 and TRBJ2-7; TRBD2 aligns across 14 bases. The trim removed 2 bases at V and 6 bases at J, leaving 3 bases unmatched. The CDR3 has 15 residues. Looked up from germline, CDR1 is KGHSH and CDR2 is LQKENI. CDR3 in DNA: TGTGCCAGCTCACCAGGGACTAGCGGGAGAGGCGAGCAGTACTTC. Translation gives CASSPGTSGRGEQYF.

J is TRBJ2-6 and V is TRBV5-1; D is perhaps TRBD1 (6 bases). V lost 2 bases and J 0 bases, leaving 12 bases between the germline ends. This CDR3 has 17 amino acids. Germline V lookup: CDR1 SGHRS, CDR2 YFSETQ. The CDR3 sequence is CASSFGTHLSGANVLTF. The CDR3 DNA reads as TGCGCCAGCAGCTTTGGGACACACCTCTCTGGGGCCAACGTCCTGACTTTC.

This clone has more than one count but fewer than ten. The chain is built from TRBV4-3 and TRBJ1-6; a weak D match, TRBD1 (6 bases). CDR1 is LGHNA and CDR2 is YSLEER in the germline V gene. Trimming took off 0 bases at V and 7 bases at J, with 13 bases between the two ends. The CDR3 runs to 16 residues. CDR3 DNA: TGCGCCAGCAGCCAAGATTGGACGGGGACAAATTCACCCCTCCACTTT. This encodes CASSQDWTGTNSPLHF.

The chain employs TRBV29-1 and TRBJ1-1; D is perhaps TRBD1 (5 bases). Germline V gives CDR1 SQVTM, CDR2 ANQGSEA. The CDR3 is 15 residues long. The V gene lost 0 bases and the J gene lost 4 bases, with 15 bases spanning the gap. This CDR3 is CSVEDSPGGVTEAFF. CDR3 in DNA: TGCAGCGTTGAAGATTCCCCAGGAGGGGTCACTGAAGCTTTCTTT.

The gene calls are TRBV7-9 and TRBJ1-2; D gene ambiguous. Germline V gene data show CDR1 as SEHNR and CDR2 as FQNEAQ (reference sequence). The V end was cut by 3 bases, the J end by 3 bases, with 2 bases between. The CDR3 is 11 amino acids. The CDR3 DNA is TGTGCCAGCAGCTTCGACTATGGCTACACCTTC. Translation gives CASSFDYGYTF.

A word on this clone: Other DNA sequences within the sample encode an identical CDR3. The rearrangement links TRBV14 to TRBJ2-1, with D uncertain. The CDR3 extends over 13 amino acids. Germline lookup yields CDR1 SGHDN and CDR2 FVKESK. The V end lost 1 base, the J end lost 4 bases, and 5 bases lay between the germline ends. The CDR3 region is CASSQAGYNEQFF. The CDR3 DNA reads as TGTGCCAGCAGCCAAGCAGGTTACAATGAGCAGTTCTTC.

This chain connects TRBV5-6 to TRBJ2-3, with 12 bases aligning to TRBD1. V trimming: 0 bases; J trimming: 4 bases; junction bases outside the gene matches: 3. The germline CDR1 and CDR2 sequences are SGHDT and YYEEEE. This CDR3 region has 16 residues. CDR3 in amino acids: CASSLVGQGAADTQYF. The DNA of the CDR3 is TGTGCCAGCAGCTTGGTGGGACAGGGGGCTGCAGATACGCAGTATTTT.

This sequence joins TRBV4-2 and TRBJ2-5, with 9 bases fitting TRBD2. Germline V gene sequence: CDR1 LGHNA, CDR2 YNFKEQ. This CDR3 is built from 18 residues. V dropped 5 bases and J dropped 3; count of bases not matched to a gene: 16. Written as DNA, the CDR3 is TGTGCCAGCAGCGAACCGGTAAGGGCTAGCGGGAAGAAAGAGACCCAGTACTTC. This encodes CASSEPVRASGKKETQYF.

This chain connects TRBV19 to TRBJ1-2; 8 bases fit TRBD1. Trimming at V came to 5 bases and at J to 7 bases, leaving 9 bases not matched to a gene. Germline CDR1 LNHDA, CDR2 SQIVND (reference sequence). The CDR3 is made up of 14 amino acids. Written as DNA, the CDR3 is TGTGCCAGTAGTGTCAACAGGGGGTCGTCTGGCTACACCTTC. The encoded protein is CASSVNRGSSGYTF.

This chain links TRBV3-1 (or the pseudogene TRBV3-2) with TRBJ1-1; D is unclear. The CDR3 is 13 residues long. Per the germline V gene, CDR1 is LGHDT and CDR2 is YNNKEL (reference sequence). Trimming removed 2 bases at V and 2 bases at J, with 6 bases between. As DNA, the CDR3 is TGTGCCAGCAGCCAAACTTCTAACACTGAAGCTTTCTTT. Its translation: CASSQTSNTEAFF.

The J gene is TRBJ1-4, the V gene TRBV14, with D hard to call. CDR1 SGHDN and CDR2 FVKESK come from the germline V gene. CDR3 size: 13 residues. V was trimmed by 1 base and J by 11 bases, leaving 11 bases between them. The CDR3 loop is CASSQVPGRKLFF. CDR3 nucleotides: TGTGCCAGCAGCCAAGTTCCGGGTCGGAAACTGTTTTTT.

V gene TRBV2 combines with J gene TRBJ1-2; D might be TRBD1 (5 bases). Germline CDR1 is SNHLY and CDR2 is FYNNEI. The length of the CDR3 is 15 residues. The V end lost 6 bases, the J end lost 4 bases, and 18 bases lay between the germline ends. CDR3 DNA: TGTGCCAGCAGGAATTTAAGGACAACGGTCTATGGCTACACCTTC. Translating gives CASRNLRTTVYGYTF. The whole variable domain, filled in from reference TRBV2 and TRBJ1-2, reads EPEVTQTPSHQVTQMGQEVILRCVPISNHLYFYWYRQILGQKVEFLVSFYNNEISEKSEIFDDQFSVERPDGSNFTLKIRSTKLEDSAMYFCASRNLRTTVYGYTFGSGTRLTVV.

V and J are TRBV28 and TRBJ2-7; D is possibly TRBD1 (5 bases). This CDR3 has 13 residues. V was cut by 6 bases and J by 3 bases, with 12 bases left in between. CDR1 is MDHEN, CDR2 SYDVKM, per germline. This chain's CDR3 is CASRATAVYEQYF. CDR3 nucleotide sequence: TGTGCCAGCAGAGCGACAGCCGTCTACGAGCAGTACTTC.

The V call is TRBV30, the J call TRBJ2-1; TRBD1 aligns across 8 bases. The CDR3 is 14 residues long. Germline values: CDR1 GTSNPN, CDR2 SVGIG (reference sequence). The V and J ends lost 2 bases and 7 bases, in that order; junction bases with no gene match: 7. The DNA of the CDR3 is TGTGCCTGGAGTCCCCGGGACAGGAAAAATGAGCAGTTCTTC. It specifies CAWSPRDRKNEQFF. Full variable domain (outside the CDR3, taken from reference TRBV30 and TRBJ2-1): SQTIHQWPATLVQPVGSPLSLECTVEGTSNPNLYWYRQAAGRGLQLLFYSVGIGQISSEVPQNLSASRPQDRQFILSSKKLLLSDSGFYLCAWSPRDRKNEQFFGPGTRLTVL.